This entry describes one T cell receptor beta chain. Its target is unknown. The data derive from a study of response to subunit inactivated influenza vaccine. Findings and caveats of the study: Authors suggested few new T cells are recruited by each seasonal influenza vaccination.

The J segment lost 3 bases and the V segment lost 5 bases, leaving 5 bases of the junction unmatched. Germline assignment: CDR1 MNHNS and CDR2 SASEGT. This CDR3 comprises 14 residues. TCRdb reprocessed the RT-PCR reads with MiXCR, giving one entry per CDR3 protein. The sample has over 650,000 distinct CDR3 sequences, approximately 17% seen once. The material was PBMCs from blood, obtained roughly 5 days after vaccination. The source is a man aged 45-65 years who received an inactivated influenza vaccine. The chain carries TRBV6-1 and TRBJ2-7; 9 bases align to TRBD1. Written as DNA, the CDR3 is TGTGCCAGCAGTAGGACAGGGGCTTACTACGAGCAGTACTTC. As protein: CASSRTGAYYEQYF.